This T cell receptor (beta chain) was documented in a study of shared clonotypes between healthy human individuals. Regarding the study as a whole: Naive CD4 clonotype sharing across a few donors was 4% to 5%. Naive subsets, compared against memory subsets, generally had larger estimated richness values. Non-shared clonotypes showed lower generation probabilities than clonotypes common to all four donors.

Cells designated naive CD8 were CD45RO-negative and were positively selected for CCR7, with terminally differentiated effector memory CD45RA+ cells excluded. Sorted-subset replicate PCRs used about 0.2 ug of genomic DNA. This amount corresponded to some 32,000 T cell genomes. The protocol was immunoSEQ multiplex PCR, while the TCRdb copy is restricted to in-frame clones and leaves out a portion. The data show about 2,200,000 clones, about 93% seen once. With respect to this clone: Its antigen is as yet unknown.

V was clipped by 8 bases and J by 2 bases, with 19 bases between them. Germline CDR1 and CDR2: SNHLY and FYNNEI. The CDR3 is made up of 16 amino acids. This TCR was recovered from a man aged 18-30 years in good health. Some clones in this sample may be carry-over from other donors' samples. The sequenced sample consisted of naive CD8+ T cells from PBMCs. The chain combines TRBV2 with TRBJ2-1; D is unresolved. CDR3 in DNA: TGTGCCAGCGCCAGTTCAGCTAGGCGGCCCTACAATGAGCAGTTCTTC. It yields the protein CASASSARRPYNEQFF.